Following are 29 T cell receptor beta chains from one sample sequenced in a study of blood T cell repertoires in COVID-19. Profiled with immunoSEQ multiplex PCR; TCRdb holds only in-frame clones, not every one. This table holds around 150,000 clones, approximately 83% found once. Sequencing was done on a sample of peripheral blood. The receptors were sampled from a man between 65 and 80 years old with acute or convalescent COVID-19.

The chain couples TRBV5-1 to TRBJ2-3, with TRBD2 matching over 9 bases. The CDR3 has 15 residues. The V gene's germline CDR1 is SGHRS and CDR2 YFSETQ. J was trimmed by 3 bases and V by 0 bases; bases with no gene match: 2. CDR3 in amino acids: CASSLGLAATDTQYF. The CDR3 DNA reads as TGCGCCAGCAGCTTGGGACTAGCGGCGACAGATACGCAGTATTTT.

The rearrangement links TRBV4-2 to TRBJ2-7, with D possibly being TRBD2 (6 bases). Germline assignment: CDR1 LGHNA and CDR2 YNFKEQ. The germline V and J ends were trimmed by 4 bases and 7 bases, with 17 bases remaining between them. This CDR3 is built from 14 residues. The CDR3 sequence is CASSREVPSWEQYF. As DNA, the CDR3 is TGTGCCAGCAGCCGGGAGGTCCCCTCTTGGGAGCAGTACTTC.

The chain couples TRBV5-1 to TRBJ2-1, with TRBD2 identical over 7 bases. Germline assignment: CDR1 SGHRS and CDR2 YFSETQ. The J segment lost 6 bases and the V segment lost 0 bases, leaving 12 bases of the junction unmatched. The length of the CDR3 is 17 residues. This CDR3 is CASSLEWGGIVSNEQFF. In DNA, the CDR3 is TGCGCCAGCAGCTTGGAGTGGGGAGGGATTGTGTCCAATGAGCAGTTCTTC.

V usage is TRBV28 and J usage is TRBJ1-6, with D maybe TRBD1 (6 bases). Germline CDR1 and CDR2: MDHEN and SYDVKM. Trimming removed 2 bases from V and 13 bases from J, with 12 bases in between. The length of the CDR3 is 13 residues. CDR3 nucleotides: TGTGCCAGCAGTTTAGCCCCCAGGGGTCCCCTCCACTTT. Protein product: CASSLAPRGPLHF. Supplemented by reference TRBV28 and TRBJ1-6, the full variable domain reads DVKVTQSSRYLVKRTGEKVFLECVQDMDHENMFWYRQDPGLGLRLIYFSYDVKMKEKGDIPEGYSVSREKKERFSLILESASTNQTSMYLCASSLAPRGPLHFGNGTRLTVT.

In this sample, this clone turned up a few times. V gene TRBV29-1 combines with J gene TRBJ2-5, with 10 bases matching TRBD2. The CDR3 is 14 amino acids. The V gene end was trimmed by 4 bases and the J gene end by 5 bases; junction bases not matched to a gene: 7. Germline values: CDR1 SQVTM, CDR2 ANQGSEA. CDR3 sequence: CSVGLAGVWETQYF. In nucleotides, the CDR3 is TGCAGCGTTGGCCTAGCGGGAGTGTGGGAGACCCAGTACTTC.

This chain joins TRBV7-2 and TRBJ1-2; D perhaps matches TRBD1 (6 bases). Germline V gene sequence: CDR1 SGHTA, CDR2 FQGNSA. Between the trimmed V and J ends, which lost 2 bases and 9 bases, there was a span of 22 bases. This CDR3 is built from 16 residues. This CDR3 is CASSLTRGGARICYTF. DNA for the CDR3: TGTGCCAGCAGCTTAACAAGGGGGGGGGCCCGTATTTGCTACACCTTC.

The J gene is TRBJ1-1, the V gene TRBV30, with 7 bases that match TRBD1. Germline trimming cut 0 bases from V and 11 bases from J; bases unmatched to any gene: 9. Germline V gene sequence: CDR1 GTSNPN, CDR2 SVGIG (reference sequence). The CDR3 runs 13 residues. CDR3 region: CAWSVLEGGNAFF. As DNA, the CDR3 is TGTGCCTGGAGTGTACTAGAAGGGGGCAACGCTTTCTTT. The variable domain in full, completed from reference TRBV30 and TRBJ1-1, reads SQTIHQWPATLVQPVGSPLSLECTVEGTSNPNLYWYRQAAGRGLQLLFYSVGIGQISSEVPQNLSASRPQDRQFILSSKKLLLSDSGFYLCAWSVLEGGNAFFGQGTRLTVV.

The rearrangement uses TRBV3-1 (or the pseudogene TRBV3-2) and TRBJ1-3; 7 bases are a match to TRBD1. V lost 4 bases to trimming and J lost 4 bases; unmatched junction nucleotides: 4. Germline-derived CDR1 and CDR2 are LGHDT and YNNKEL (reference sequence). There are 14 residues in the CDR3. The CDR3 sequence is CASSPRGSGNTIYF. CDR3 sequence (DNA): TGTGCCAGCAGCCCCAGGGGGTCGGGAAACACCATATATTTT.

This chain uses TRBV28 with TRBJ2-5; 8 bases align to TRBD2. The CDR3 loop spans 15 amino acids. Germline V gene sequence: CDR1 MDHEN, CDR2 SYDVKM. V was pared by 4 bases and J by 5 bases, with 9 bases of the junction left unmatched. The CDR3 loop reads CASSSQAGVSETQYF. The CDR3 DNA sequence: TGTGCCAGCAGTTCCCAAGCGGGAGTATCGGAGACCCAGTACTTC.

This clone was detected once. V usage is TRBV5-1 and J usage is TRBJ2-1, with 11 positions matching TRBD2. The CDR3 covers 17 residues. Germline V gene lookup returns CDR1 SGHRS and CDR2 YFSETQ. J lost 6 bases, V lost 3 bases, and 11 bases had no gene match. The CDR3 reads CASSSQSSGRAFNEQFF. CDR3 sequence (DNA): TGCGCCAGCAGCTCCCAAAGTAGCGGGAGGGCCTTCAATGAGCAGTTCTTC.

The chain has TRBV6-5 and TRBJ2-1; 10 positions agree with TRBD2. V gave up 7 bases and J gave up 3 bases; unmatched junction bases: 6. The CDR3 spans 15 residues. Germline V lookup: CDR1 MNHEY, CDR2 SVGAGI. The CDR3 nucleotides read TGTGCCAGCAACCCTCTAGCGGGAGACTACAATGAGCAGTTCTTC. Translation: CASNPLAGDYNEQFF.

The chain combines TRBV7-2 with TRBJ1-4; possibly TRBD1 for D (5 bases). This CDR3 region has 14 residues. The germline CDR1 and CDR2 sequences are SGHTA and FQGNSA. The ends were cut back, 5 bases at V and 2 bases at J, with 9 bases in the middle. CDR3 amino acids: CASSREGTNEKLFF. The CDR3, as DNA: TGTGCCAGCAGCAGGGAGGGGACTAATGAAAAACTGTTTTTT.

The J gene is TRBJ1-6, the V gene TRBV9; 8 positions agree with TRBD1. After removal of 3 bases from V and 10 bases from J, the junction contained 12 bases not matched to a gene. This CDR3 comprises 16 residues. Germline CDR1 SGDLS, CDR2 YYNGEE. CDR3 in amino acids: CASSAGLGTGPSPLHF. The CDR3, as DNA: TGTGCCAGCAGCGCCGGCCTCGGGACAGGCCCCTCACCCCTCCACTTT. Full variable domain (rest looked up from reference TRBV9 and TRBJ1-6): DSGVTQTPKHLITATGQRVTLRCSPRSGDLSVYWYQQSLDQGLQFLIQYYNGEERAKGNILERFSAQQFPDLHSELNLSSLELGDSALYFCASSAGLGTGPSPLHFGNGTRLTVT.

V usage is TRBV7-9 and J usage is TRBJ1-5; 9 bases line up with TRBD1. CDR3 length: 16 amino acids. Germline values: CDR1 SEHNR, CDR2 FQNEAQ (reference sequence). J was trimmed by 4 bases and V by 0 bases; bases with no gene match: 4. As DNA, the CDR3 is TGTGCCAGCAGCTTAGCGATGGGACAGGGTAATCAGCCCCAGCATTTT. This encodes CASSLAMGQGNQPQHF.

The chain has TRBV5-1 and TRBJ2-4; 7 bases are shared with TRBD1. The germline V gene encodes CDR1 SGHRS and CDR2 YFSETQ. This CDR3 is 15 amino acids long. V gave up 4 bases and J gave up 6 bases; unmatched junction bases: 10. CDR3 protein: CASSPHLGTANIQYF. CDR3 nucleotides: TGCGCCAGCAGCCCTCATCTAGGGACAGCAAACATTCAGTACTTC. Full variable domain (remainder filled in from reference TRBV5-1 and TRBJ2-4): KAGVTQTPRYLIKTRGQQVTLSCSPISGHRSVSWYQQTPGQGLQFLFEYFSETQRNKGNFPGRFSGRQFSNSRSEMNVSTLELGDSALYLCASSPHLGTANIQYFGAGTRLSVL.

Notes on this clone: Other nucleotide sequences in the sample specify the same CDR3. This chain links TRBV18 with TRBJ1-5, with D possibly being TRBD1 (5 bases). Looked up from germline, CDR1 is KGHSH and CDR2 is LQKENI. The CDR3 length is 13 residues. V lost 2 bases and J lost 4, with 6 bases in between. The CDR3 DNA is TGTGCCAGCTCACCAGACAGAAATCAGCCCCAGCATTTT. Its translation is CASSPDRNQPQHF.

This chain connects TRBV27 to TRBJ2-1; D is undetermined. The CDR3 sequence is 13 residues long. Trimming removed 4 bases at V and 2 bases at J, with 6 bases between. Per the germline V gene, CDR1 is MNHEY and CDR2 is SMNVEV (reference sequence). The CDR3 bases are TGTGCCAGCAGTTCCCTAGCCTACAATGAGCAGTTCTTC. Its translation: CASSSLAYNEQFF.

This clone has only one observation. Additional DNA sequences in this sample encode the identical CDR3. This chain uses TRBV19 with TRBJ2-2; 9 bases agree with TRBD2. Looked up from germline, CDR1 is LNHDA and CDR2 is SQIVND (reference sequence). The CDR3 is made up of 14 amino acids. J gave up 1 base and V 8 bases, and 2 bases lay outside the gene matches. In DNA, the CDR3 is TGTGCCAGTCGGCGGGGGGGGAACACCGGGGAGCTGTTTTTT. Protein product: CASRRGGNTGELFF.

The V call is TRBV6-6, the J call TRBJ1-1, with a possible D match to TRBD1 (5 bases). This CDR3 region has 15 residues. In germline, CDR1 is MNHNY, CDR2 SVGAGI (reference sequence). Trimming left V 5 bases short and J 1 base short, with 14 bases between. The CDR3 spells CASSRGRAENTEAFF. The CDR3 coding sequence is TGTGCCAGCAGTAGGGGCAGGGCCGAGAACACTGAAGCTTTCTTT.

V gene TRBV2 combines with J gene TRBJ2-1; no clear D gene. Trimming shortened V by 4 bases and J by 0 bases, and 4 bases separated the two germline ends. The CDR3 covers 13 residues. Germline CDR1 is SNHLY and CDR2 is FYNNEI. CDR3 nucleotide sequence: TGTGCCAGCAGTGTTAACTCCTACAATGAGCAGTTCTTC. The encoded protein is CASSVNSYNEQFF. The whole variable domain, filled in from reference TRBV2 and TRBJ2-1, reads EPEVTQTPSHQVTQMGQEVILRCVPISNHLYFYWYRQILGQKVEFLVSFYNNEISEKSEIFDDQFSVERPDGSNFTLKIRSTKLEDSAMYFCASSVNSYNEQFFGPGTRLTVL.

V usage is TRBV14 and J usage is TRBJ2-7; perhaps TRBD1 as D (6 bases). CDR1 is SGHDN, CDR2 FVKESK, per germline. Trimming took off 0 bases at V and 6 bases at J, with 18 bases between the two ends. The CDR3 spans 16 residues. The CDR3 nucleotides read TGTGCCAGCAGCCAAGACCAGGCAGGGGCCCCTTTCGAGCAGTACTTC. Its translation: CASSQDQAGAPFEQYF.

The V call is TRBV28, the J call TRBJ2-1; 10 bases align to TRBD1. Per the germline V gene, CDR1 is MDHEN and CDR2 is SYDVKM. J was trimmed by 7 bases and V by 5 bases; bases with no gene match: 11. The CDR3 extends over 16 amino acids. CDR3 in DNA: TGTGCCAGCAGTCCGCCTCCGGGACAGGGGACGAATGAGCAGTTCTTC. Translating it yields CASSPPPGQGTNEQFF. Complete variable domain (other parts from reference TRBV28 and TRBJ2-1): DVKVTQSSRYLVKRTGEKVFLECVQDMDHENMFWYRQDPGLGLRLIYFSYDVKMKEKGDIPEGYSVSREKKERFSLILESASTNQTSMYLCASSPPPGQGTNEQFFGPGTRLTVL.

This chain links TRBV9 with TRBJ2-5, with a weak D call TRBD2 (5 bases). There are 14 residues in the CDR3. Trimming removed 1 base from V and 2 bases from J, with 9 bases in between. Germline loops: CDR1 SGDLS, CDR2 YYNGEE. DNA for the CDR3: TGTGCCAGCAGCGTAACCGGGGTTCAAGAGACCCAGTACTTC. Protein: CASSVTGVQETQYF.

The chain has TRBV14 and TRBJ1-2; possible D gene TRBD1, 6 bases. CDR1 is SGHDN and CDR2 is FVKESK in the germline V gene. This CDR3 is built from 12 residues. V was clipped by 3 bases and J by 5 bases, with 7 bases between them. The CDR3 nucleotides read TGTGCCAGCAGCCAGACAGGATATGGCTACACCTTC. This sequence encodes CASSQTGYGYTF.

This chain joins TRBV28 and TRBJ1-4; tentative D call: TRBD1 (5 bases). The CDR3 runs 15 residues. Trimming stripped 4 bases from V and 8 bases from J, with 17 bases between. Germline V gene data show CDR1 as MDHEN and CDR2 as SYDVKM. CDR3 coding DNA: TGTGCCAGCAGTTCCACAGGATGGTCAAAGGAAAAACTGTTTTTT. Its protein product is CASSSTGWSKEKLFF.

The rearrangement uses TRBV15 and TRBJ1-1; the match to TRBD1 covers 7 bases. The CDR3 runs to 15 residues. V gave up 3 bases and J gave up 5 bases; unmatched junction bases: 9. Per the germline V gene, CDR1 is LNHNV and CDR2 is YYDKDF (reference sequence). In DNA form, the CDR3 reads TGTGCCACCAGCAGCACCCAAAAGGGGGCGACTGAAGCTTTCTTT. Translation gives CATSSTQKGATEAFF.

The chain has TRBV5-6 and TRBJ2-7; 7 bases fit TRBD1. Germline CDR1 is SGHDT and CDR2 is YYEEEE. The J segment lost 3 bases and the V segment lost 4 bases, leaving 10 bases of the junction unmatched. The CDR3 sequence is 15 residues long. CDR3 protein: CASSRRTGYIYEQYF. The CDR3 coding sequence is TGTGCCAGCAGCCGACGGACAGGTTACATCTACGAGCAGTACTTC.

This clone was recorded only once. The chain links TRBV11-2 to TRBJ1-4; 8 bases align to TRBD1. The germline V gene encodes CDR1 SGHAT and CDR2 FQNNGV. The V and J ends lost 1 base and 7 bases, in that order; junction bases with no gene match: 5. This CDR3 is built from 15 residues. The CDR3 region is CASSLGQGTGEKLFF. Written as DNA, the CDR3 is TGTGCCAGCAGCTTAGGACAGGGGACGGGTGAAAAACTGTTTTTT.

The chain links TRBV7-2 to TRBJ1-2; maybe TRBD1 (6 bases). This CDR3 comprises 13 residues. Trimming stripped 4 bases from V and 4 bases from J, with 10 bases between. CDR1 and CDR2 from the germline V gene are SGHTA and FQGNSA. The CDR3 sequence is CASSSADSYGYTF. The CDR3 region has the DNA TGTGCCAGCAGCTCCGCGGACAGCTATGGCTACACCTTC.